This T cell receptor beta chain stems from a study of T cells in localized non-small cell lung cancer. Produced via immunoSEQ multiplex PCR; TCRdb's table is partial and in-frame only. The data hold around 2,100 clones, with more than 20% observed a single time. The V and J ends lost 10 bases and 4 bases respectively, with 14 bases between them. The CDR3 is 13 residues long. Germline V lookup: CDR1 MNHGY, CDR2 SAAAGT. Whole-study findings and limits: Heterogeneity within the tumor remains possible, as just one region underwent sequencing. For the top 100 tumor clones, a median roughly 53 also appeared in adjacent lung. Prolonged overall survival went with higher T cell density in the blood.

This clone occurred a few times. Its antigen is unknown. Sequenced material: lung tumor tissue, taken before any cancer treatment. The chain couples TRBV6-8 to TRBJ2-1; D is possibly TRBD1 (6 bases). This TCR came from a woman aged 35 to 69 with stage III lung adenocarcinoma. CDR3 protein: CAIRGDKYNEQFF. In DNA, the CDR3 is TGTGCCATCAGGGGCGACAAGTACAATGAGCAGTTCTTC.